A single sample gave rise to the 27 T cell receptor beta chains below, sequenced in a study of blood T cell repertoires in COVID-19. Libraries were prepared by immunoSEQ multiplex PCR; TCRdb keeps only in-frame clonotypes and omits some of them. This table has 390,000 or so clones, nearly 90% appearing once. The sequenced sample consisted of peripheral blood. These receptors were collected from a man aged 18 to 30 with active or convalescent COVID-19.

The chain is built from TRBV2 and TRBJ2-6; a weak D match, TRBD2 (6 bases). Trimming removed 6 bases from V and 0 bases from J, with 15 bases in between. The CDR3 length is 17 residues. Germline assignment: CDR1 SNHLY and CDR2 FYNNEI. The CDR3 nucleotides read TGTGCCAGCAGGGGGGACTCGCCGATCTCTGGGGCCAACGTCCTGACTTTC. Translated: CASRGDSPISGANVLTF.

V and J are TRBV6-5 and TRBJ1-2, with D uncertain. V lost 0 bases, J lost 3 bases, and 8 bases lay in between. This CDR3 comprises 14 residues. Germline CDR1 and CDR2: MNHEY and SVGAGI. CDR3: CASSYSATYYGYTF. The DNA for the CDR3 is TGTGCCAGCAGTTACTCTGCGACATACTATGGCTACACCTTC.

The chain carries TRBV18 and TRBJ2-7; 11 nucleotides match TRBD2. The CDR3 length is 15 residues. Germline V gene lookup returns CDR1 KGHSH and CDR2 LQKENI. The V segment lost 3 bases and the J segment 3 bases; nucleotides outside the gene matches: 4. CDR3 nucleotide sequence: TGTGCCAGCTCACCTGCACTAGCGGGAGACTACGAGCAGTACTTC. It codes for CASSPALAGDYEQYF.

V and J are TRBV7-2 and TRBJ2-1; TRBD1 matches at 9 bases. This CDR3 has 18 amino acids. CDR1 SGHTA and CDR2 FQGNSA come from the germline V gene. After removal of 3 bases from V and 4 bases from J, the junction contained 13 bases not matched to a gene. The CDR3, as DNA: TGTGCCAGCAGCTTCACCGCCAGCGGGACAGGGTTGTACAATGAGCAGTTCTTC. This gives the protein CASSFTASGTGLYNEQFF.

This chain connects TRBV2 to TRBJ2-7, with D maybe TRBD1 (6 bases). This CDR3 is 15 amino acids long. V gave up 7 bases and J gave up 6 bases, with 22 bases separating them. Looked up from germline, CDR1 is SNHLY and CDR2 is FYNNEI. The CDR3 coding sequence is TGTGCCAGCAATTACTTGGGGGCCCAGGGGTCCGAGCAGTACTTC. Translating gives CASNYLGAQGSEQYF.

The rearrangement uses TRBV5-6 and TRBJ1-6; a weak D match, TRBD1 (5 bases). Trimming took off 2 bases at V and 8 bases at J, with 14 bases between the two ends. Per the germline V gene, CDR1 is SGHDT and CDR2 is YYEEEE. The CDR3 totals 15 residues. The CDR3 is CASSFGAGFDSPLHF. Written as DNA, the CDR3 is TGTGCCAGCAGCTTTGGCGCAGGGTTTGATTCACCCCTCCACTTT.

The genes are TRBV7-2 and TRBJ1-1; TRBD1 might be the D (5 bases). The CDR3 covers 13 residues. Germline V gives CDR1 SGHTA, CDR2 FQGNSA. Trimming pared 3 bases from V and 8 bases from J, leaving 13 bases between. The CDR3: CASSLGGGAEAFF. As DNA, the CDR3 is TGTGCCAGCAGCTTGGGGGGGGGAGCGGAAGCTTTCTTT.

Comments on this clone: This specimen includes other DNA sequences encoding the same CDR3. This chain uses TRBV19 with TRBJ1-3; D is ambiguous. CDR1 and CDR2 from the germline V gene are LNHDA and SQIVND (reference sequence). V was trimmed by 3 bases and J by 4 bases, leaving 10 bases between them. This CDR3 is 14 amino acids long. CDR3 DNA: TGTGCCAGTAGTATTCGCACAGCAGGAAACACCATATATTTT. As protein: CASSIRTAGNTIYF.

The chain carries TRBV11-1 and TRBJ1-2; TRBD1 is a possible D gene (5 bases). Germline V gives CDR1 SGHAT, CDR2 FQDESV (reference sequence). Trimming removed 3 bases at V and 2 bases at J, with 13 bases between. The CDR3 spans 15 residues. The CDR3: CASSLYTGSNYGYTF. As DNA, the CDR3 is TGTGCCAGCAGCTTGTACACAGGTTCGAACTATGGCTACACCTTC.

Comment on this clone: A read error may produce the germline difference seen at one junction end. The chain carries TRBV6-5 and TRBJ1-1; TRBD1 matches 9 bases. CDR1 MNHEY and CDR2 SVGAGI come from the germline V gene. This CDR3 has 13 residues. CDR3 sequence reads: CASSYGTGSPAIF. For the CDR3, the DNA is TGTGCCAGCAGTTACGGGACAGGGTCCCCGGCTATCTTT.

The V and J genes are TRBV12-3 or TRBV12-4 and TRBJ2-1; D call uncertain. CDR3 length: 11 residues. V shed 6 bases and J shed 7 bases, with 7 bases lying between them. In DNA, the CDR3 is TGTGCCAGCAGATACAGAAATGAGCAGTTCTTC. It yields the protein CASRYRNEQFF.

This chain's CDR3 is CASSEVAGVGEQYF. CDR3 DNA: TGTGCCAGCAGTGAGGTAGCGGGAGTGGGGGAGCAGTACTTC. The chain employs TRBV6-4 and TRBJ2-7; 9 nucleotides line up with TRBD2. This CDR3 is built from 14 residues. Germline assignment: CDR1 MRHNA and CDR2 SNTAGT. The junction had 7 bases not matched to a gene; V was cut back by 3 bases and J by 7 bases.

The V and J genes are TRBV4-2 and TRBJ2-1; TRBD2 matches at 12 bases. The CDR3 contains 17 residues. The germline V gene encodes CDR1 LGHNA and CDR2 YNFKEQ. The J segment lost 8 bases and the V segment lost 2 bases, leaving 10 bases of the junction unmatched. The CDR3 loop is CASSQPRPSGGVYEQFF. The DNA of the CDR3 is TGTGCCAGCAGCCAACCTCGGCCTAGCGGGGGGGTTTATGAGCAGTTCTTC.

The chain is built from TRBV4-1 and TRBJ2-1, with 7 bases aligning to TRBD1. Trimming took 2 bases from V and 8 from J; bases not matched to a gene: 18. The germline V gene has CDR1 MGHRA and CDR2 YSYEKL. The CDR3 runs to 18 residues. CDR3 DNA sequence: TGCGCCAGCAGCCAAATTGGAAGAGTGACAGGGTCCTTGTATGAGCAGTTCTTC. Protein sequence: CASSQIGRVTGSLYEQFF.

This clone was counted only a few times. The V call is TRBV29-1, the J call TRBJ2-7; 8 bases align to TRBD1. V shed 4 bases and J 3 bases; nucleotides not matched to a gene: 2. The CDR3 extends over 12 amino acids. The V gene's germline CDR1 is SQVTM and CDR2 ANQGSEA. The CDR3, as DNA: TGCAGCGTTGCGGACAGGGACTACGAGCAGTACTTC. It specifies CSVADRDYEQYF.

This clone was seen at least ten times. V usage is TRBV29-1 and J usage is TRBJ1-2; D may be TRBD1 (5 bases). V lost 4 bases to trimming and J lost 6 bases, with 12 bases between them. Germline V CDR1 and CDR2: SQVTM, ANQGSEA. The CDR3 runs 12 residues. In DNA form, the CDR3 reads TGCAGCGTTGTCCCAGGGTCGGATGGCTACACCTTC. Protein product: CSVVPGSDGYTF.

The chain recombines TRBV19 with TRBJ2-1; possibly TRBD1 for D (5 bases). Germline CDR1 is LNHDA and CDR2 is SQIVND (reference sequence). V lost 7 bases, J lost 1 base, and 17 bases lay in between. This CDR3 comprises 16 residues. The CDR3, as DNA: TGTGCCAGTACCTCAGACAGTCTATCATCCTACAATGAGCAGTTCTTC. Encoded protein: CASTSDSLSSYNEQFF.

The gene calls are TRBV7-9 and TRBJ1-2; 8 nucleotides align to TRBD1. This CDR3 region has 14 residues. The germline CDR1 and CDR2 sequences are SEHNR and FQNEAQ (reference sequence). With 6 bases clipped from V and 5 bases from J, the junction kept 8 bases outside the gene matches. The CDR3 protein is CASSSTGVLYGYTF. The DNA for the CDR3 is TGTGCCAGCAGTTCGACAGGGGTCCTTTATGGCTACACCTTC.

J is TRBJ2-7 and V is TRBV10-3, with 9 positions matching TRBD2. CDR1 and CDR2 from the germline V gene are ENHRY and SYGVKD. This CDR3 has 16 residues. The junction had 10 bases not matched to a gene; V was cut back by 0 bases and J by 7 bases. The CDR3 DNA reads TGTGCCATCAGTGAGTCTGGTGCGGGAGGGCCTCGGGAGCAGTACTTC. It yields the protein CAISESGAGGPREQYF.

The chain combines TRBV3-1 (or the pseudogene TRBV3-2) with TRBJ1-1; D gene ambiguous. Germline V gene sequence: CDR1 LGHDT, CDR2 YNNKEL (reference sequence). The V end lost 0 bases, the J end lost 5 bases, and 13 bases lay between the germline ends. The CDR3 extends over 15 amino acids. The CDR3 nucleotides are TGTGCCAGCAGCCAAGATCGATTCGGGAGGACTGAAGCTTTCTTT. Its protein is CASSQDRFGRTEAFF.

This clone was seen a single time. The chain couples TRBV29-1 to TRBJ2-1; 9 bases fit TRBD2. Germline CDR1 reads SQVTM; CDR2 reads ANQGSEA. The CDR3 is 14 residues long. The V and J ends lost 7 bases and 6 bases, in that order; junction bases with no gene match: 10. This CDR3 is CSAVGQRGANEQFF. The CDR3 DNA reads TGCAGCGCTGTGGGCCAGCGGGGGGCCAATGAGCAGTTCTTC.

This clone has only one observation. CDR3 region: CASSPVQGQGYNEQFF. CDR3 DNA: TGTGCCAGCAGCCCCGTACAGGGACAGGGCTACAATGAGCAGTTCTTC. The chain recombines TRBV7-9 with TRBJ2-1, with 9 bases identical to TRBD1. This CDR3 is built from 16 residues. CDR1 is SEHNR, CDR2 FQNEAQ, per germline (reference sequence). V shed 5 bases, J shed 3 bases, and the junction held 8 bases outside the gene matches.

The V gene is TRBV3-1 (or the pseudogene TRBV3-2), the J gene TRBJ1-4; D perhaps matches TRBD1 (5 bases). The CDR3 runs to 16 residues. Trimming took off 4 bases at V and 1 base at J, with 13 bases between the two ends. Germline V gives CDR1 LGHDT, CDR2 YNNKEL (reference sequence). The CDR3 spells CASSRSGGGTNEKLFF. Written as DNA, the CDR3 is TGTGCCAGCAGCCGTTCGGGGGGAGGAACTAATGAAAAACTGTTTTTT.

This chain uses TRBV11-2 with TRBJ2-1; tentatively, D is TRBD1 (5 bases). CDR1 and CDR2 (germline): SGHAT, FQNNGV. The CDR3 is 15 residues long. Trimming removed 7 bases from V and 1 base from J, with 14 bases in between. The CDR3 sequence is CASTPREGSYNEQFF. The CDR3 DNA sequence: TGTGCCAGCACCCCCAGGGAAGGGTCCTACAATGAGCAGTTCTTC. Supplemented by reference TRBV11-2 and TRBJ2-1, the full variable domain reads EAGVAQSPRYKIIEKRQSVAFWCNPISGHATLYWYQQILGQGPKLLIQFQNNGVVDDSQLPKDRFSAERLKGVDSTLKIQPAKLEDSAVYLCASTPREGSYNEQFFGPGTRLTVL.

The genes are TRBV2 and TRBJ2-7, with D perhaps matching TRBD1 (6 bases). The CDR3 is made up of 13 amino acids. Looked up from germline, CDR1 is SNHLY and CDR2 is FYNNEI. Trimming stripped 8 bases from V and 3 bases from J, with 14 bases between. The CDR3 sequence: CASRGGIVYEQYF. The CDR3 DNA is TGTGCCAGCCGAGGGGGAATAGTCTACGAGCAGTACTTC. Looking up the rest from reference TRBV2 and TRBJ2-7 gives the full variable domain: EPEVTQTPSHQVTQMGQEVILRCVPISNHLYFYWYRQILGQKVEFLVSFYNNEISEKSEIFDDQFSVERPDGSNFTLKIRSTKLEDSAMYFCASRGGIVYEQYFGPGTRLTVT.

The CDR3 DNA reads TGTGCCAGCAGCTTAGACAGAGAGACAAAGGACGAGCAGTACTTC. This translates into CASSLDRETKDEQYF. This chain connects TRBV7-8 to TRBJ2-7; D gene ambiguous. The ends were cut back, 1 base at V and 5 bases at J, with 15 bases in the middle. The CDR3 covers 15 residues. Germline V lookup: CDR1 SGHVS, CDR2 FQNEAQ.

This chain links TRBV4-2 with TRBJ2-3; 8 nucleotides agree with TRBD2. The CDR3 is made up of 16 amino acids. With V trimmed by 3 bases and J by 3 bases, 8 bases remained unmatched. CDR1 is LGHNA, CDR2 YNFKEQ, per germline. The CDR3: CASSQVSGKGTDTQYF. The CDR3 bases are TGTGCCAGCAGCCAGGTTAGCGGGAAGGGGACAGATACGCAGTATTTT.